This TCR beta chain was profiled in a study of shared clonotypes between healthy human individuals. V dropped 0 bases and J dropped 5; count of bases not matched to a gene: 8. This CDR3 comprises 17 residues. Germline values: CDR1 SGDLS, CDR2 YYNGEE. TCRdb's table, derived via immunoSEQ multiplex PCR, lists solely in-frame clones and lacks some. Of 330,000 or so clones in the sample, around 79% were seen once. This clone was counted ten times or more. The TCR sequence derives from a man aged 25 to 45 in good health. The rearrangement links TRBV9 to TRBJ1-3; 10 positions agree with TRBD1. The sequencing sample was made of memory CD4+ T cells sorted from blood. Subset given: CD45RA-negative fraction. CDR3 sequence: CASSVDPGTGVRNTIYF. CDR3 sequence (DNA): TGTGCCAGCAGCGTAGATCCCGGGACAGGGGTTAGAAACACCATATATTTT.